The rows below give T cell receptor beta chains drawn from one sample of a study of PD-1 blockade in classical Hodgkin lymphoma. Some clones are missing from TCRdb's copy, which holds only in-frame ones; the method was immunoSEQ multiplex PCR. The sample has 50,000 to 75,000 clones, 85% to 90% seen once; the top ten hold 15%. The sample in question was peripheral blood mononuclear cells (PBMCs), obtained at baseline. These receptors came from a human donor with classical Hodgkin lymphoma. CDR3s include the opening cysteine and the closing phenylalanine or tryptophan. D genes are given only for firm matches. Where a row states a size, it is once, few, many or the class of an expanded clone; other rows omit it.

V gene: TRBV9
J gene: TRBJ1-2
clone size: -
D gene: -
CDR3 protein: CASSVGHTARKVRYGYTF
CDR3 DNA: TGTGCCAGCAGCGTAGGCCACACTGCCAGGAAAGTTCGCTATGGCTACACCTTC

V gene: TRBV5-1
J gene: TRBJ1-1
clone size: -
D gene: -
CDR3 protein: CASSLGQGFRVGEAFF
CDR3 DNA: TGCGCCAGCAGCTTGGGTCAGGGATTTCGCGTGGGTGAAGCTTTCTTT

V gene: TRBV18
J gene: TRBJ2-3
clone size: -
D gene: -
CDR3 protein: CASSPTDTQYF
CDR3 DNA: TGTGCCAGCTCACCTACAGATACGCAGTATTTT

V gene: TRBV5-1
J gene: TRBJ2-7
clone size: -
D gene: TRBD2
CDR3 protein: CASSSRTRLAGIYEQYF
CDR3 DNA: TGCGCCAGCAGCTCAAGGACCAGACTAGCGGGGATCTACGAGCAGTACTTC

V gene: TRBV5-1
J gene: TRBJ1-6
clone size: -
D gene: -
CDR3 protein: CASSLRGAEHSPLHF
CDR3 DNA: TGCGCCAGCAGCTTGAGGGGGGCGGAGCATTCACCCCTCCACTTT

V gene: TRBV5-6
J gene: TRBJ2-3
clone size: -
D gene: -
CDR3 protein: CASSLSYGGYTDTQYF
CDR3 DNA: TGTGCCAGCAGCCTTTCGTACGGGGGCTACACAGATACGCAGTATTTT

V gene: TRBV5-4
J gene: TRBJ2-4
clone size: -
D gene: TRBD2
CDR3 protein: CASSLRAGVTNLAKNIQYF
CDR3 DNA: TGTGCCAGCAGCTTGAGGGCGGGGGTGACTAATCTAGCCAAAAACATTCAGTACTTC

V gene: TRBV4-1
J gene: TRBJ2-3
clone size: -
D gene: TRBD2
CDR3 protein: CASSLGLATQDTQYF
CDR3 DNA: TGCGCCAGCAGCCTTGGACTAGCGACACAAGATACGCAGTATTTT

V gene: TRBV27
J gene: TRBJ1-2
clone size: -
D gene: -
CDR3 protein: CASSPAGDLANYGYTF
CDR3 DNA: TGTGCCAGCAGTCCCGCAGGGGACTTAGCTAACTATGGCTACACCTTC

V gene: TRBV10-1
J gene: TRBJ2-2
clone size: -
D gene: -
CDR3 protein: CASSESYQNTGELFF
CDR3 DNA: TGCGCCAGCAGTGAGTCGTATCAAAACACCGGGGAGCTGTTTTTT

V gene: TRBV30
J gene: TRBJ1-3
clone size: few
D gene: -
CDR3 protein: CAWSGQLGNTIYF
CDR3 DNA: TGTGCCTGGAGTGGACAACTTGGAAACACCATATATTTT

V gene: TRBV6-5
J gene: TRBJ2-3
clone size: -
D gene: -
CDR3 protein: CASSYSSGLATDTQYF
CDR3 DNA: TGTGCCAGCAGTTACTCAAGCGGTTTGGCCACAGATACGCAGTATTTT

V gene: TRBV7-2
J gene: TRBJ1-1
clone size: once
D gene: -
CDR3 protein: CASSLDELEAFF
CDR3 DNA: TGTGCCAGCAGCTTAGACGAATTAGAGGCTTTCTTT

V gene: TRBV30
J gene: TRBJ1-5
clone size: -
D gene: -
CDR3 protein: CAWSFNREGQPQHF
CDR3 DNA: TGTGCCTGGAGTTTTAACAGGGAGGGGCAGCCCCAGCATTTT

V gene: TRBV30
J gene: TRBJ2-5
clone size: -
D gene: -
CDR3 protein: CAWSVRGRETQYF
CDR3 DNA: TGTGCCTGGAGTGTACGGGGGCGAGAGACCCAGTACTTC

V gene: TRBV20-1
J gene: TRBJ1-2
clone size: -
D gene: -
CDR3 protein: CSASFSGGYTF
CDR3 DNA: TGCAGTGCTAGTTTCAGTGGTGGCTACACCTTC

V gene: TRBV11-2
J gene: TRBJ2-3
clone size: few
D gene: TRBD1
CDR3 protein: CASSFTGGFTDTQYF
CDR3 DNA: TGTGCCAGCAGCTTCACAGGGGGCTTCACTGATACGCAGTATTTT

V gene: TRBV5-1
J gene: TRBJ2-7
clone size: -
D gene: -
CDR3 protein: CASSFYQGPFYEQYF
CDR3 DNA: TGCGCCAGCAGCTTCTACCAGGGTCCCTTTTACGAGCAGTACTTC

V gene: TRBV10-3
J gene: TRBJ1-6
clone size: -
D gene: TRBD1
CDR3 protein: CAISGTGTGVGSPLHF
CDR3 DNA: TGTGCCATCAGCGGGACCGGGACAGGGGTGGGCTCACCCCTCCACTTT

V gene: TRBV5-4
J gene: TRBJ1-2
clone size: -
D gene: TRBD1
CDR3 protein: CASSLGLGQGRGYTF
CDR3 DNA: TGTGCCAGCAGCTTGGGTCTCGGACAGGGTAGAGGCTACACCTTC

V gene: TRBV5-1
J gene: TRBJ2-1
clone size: -
D gene: -
CDR3 protein: CASSLPGYNEQFF
CDR3 DNA: TGCGCCAGCAGCTTGCCGGGATACAATGAGCAGTTCTTC

V gene: TRBV27
J gene: TRBJ2-7
clone size: -
D gene: -
CDR3 protein: CASSPEGVTYEQYF
CDR3 DNA: TGTGCCAGCAGTCCCGAGGGAGTAACCTACGAGCAGTACTTC

V gene: TRBV30
J gene: TRBJ1-5
clone size: -
D gene: -
CDR3 protein: CAWSGTGSQPQHF
CDR3 DNA: TGTGCCTGGAGTGGAACAGGATCTCAGCCCCAGCATTTT

V gene: TRBV7-9
J gene: TRBJ1-1
clone size: -
D gene: TRBD1
CDR3 protein: CAILGLGQLLLHEAFF
CDR3 DNA: TGTGCCATCCTGGGGTTGGGACAGCTTTTACTACATGAAGCTTTCTTT

V gene: TRBV30
J gene: TRBJ2-3
clone size: -
D gene: -
CDR3 protein: CAWSLQYGDTQYF
CDR3 DNA: TGTGCCTGGAGTTTGCAGTACGGAGATACGCAGTATTTT

V gene: TRBV2
J gene: TRBJ2-2
clone size: -
D gene: -
CDR3 protein: CASIQENTGELFF
CDR3 DNA: TGTGCCAGCATTCAGGAAAACACCGGGGAGCTGTTTTTT

V gene: TRBV6-4
J gene: TRBJ1-2
clone size: -
D gene: -
CDR3 protein: CAMWARFVGDYGYTF
CDR3 DNA: TGTGCGATGTGGGCCAGGTTCGTAGGCGATTATGGCTACACCTTC

V gene: TRBV7-2
J gene: TRBJ2-3
clone size: -
D gene: -
CDR3 protein: CASSLQQGRVTDTQYF
CDR3 DNA: TGTGCCAGCAGCCTCCAACAGGGGAGGGTGACAGATACGCAGTATTTT

V gene: TRBV6-1
J gene: TRBJ1-6
clone size: -
D gene: -
CDR3 protein: CASSESVNSPLHF
CDR3 DNA: TGTGCCAGCAGTGAATCCGTAAATTCACCCCTCCACTTT

V gene: TRBV27
J gene: TRBJ2-7
clone size: -
D gene: -
CDR3 protein: CASSSYRVSYEQYF
CDR3 DNA: TGTGCCAGCTCGTCTTACAGGGTATCCTACGAGCAGTACTTC

V gene: TRBV5-1
J gene: TRBJ1-6
clone size: once
D gene: TRBD1
CDR3 protein: CASSADRVYSPLHF
CDR3 DNA: TGCGCCAGCAGCGCTGACAGGGTGTACTCACCCCTCCACTTT

V gene: TRBV19
J gene: TRBJ1-6
clone size: -
D gene: -
CDR3 protein: CASSMVAVNSPLHF
CDR3 DNA: TGTGCCAGTAGTATGGTAGCGGTAAATTCACCCCTCCACTTT

V gene: TRBV10-2
J gene: TRBJ1-2
clone size: -
D gene: -
CDR3 protein: CASRKRAEVGYTF
CDR3 DNA: TGCGCCAGCAGGAAAAGGGCCGAGGTCGGCTACACCTTC

V gene: TRBV19
J gene: TRBJ1-5
clone size: -
D gene: -
CDR3 protein: CASSTGVDNQPQHF
CDR3 DNA: TGTGCCAGTAGTACCGGGGTTGACAATCAGCCCCAGCATTTT

V gene: TRBV28
J gene: TRBJ1-6
clone size: -
D gene: -
CDR3 protein: CASSLDPENSPLHF
CDR3 DNA: TGTGCCAGCAGTTTAGACCCAGAGAATTCACCCCTCCACTTT

V gene: TRBV6-5
J gene: TRBJ1-2
clone size: -
D gene: -
CDR3 protein: CASSWTDLYGYTF
CDR3 DNA: TGTGCCAGCAGCTGGACAGACCTCTATGGCTACACCTTC

V gene: TRBV7-9
J gene: TRBJ2-1
clone size: -
D gene: -
CDR3 protein: CASSNTPHNEQFF
CDR3 DNA: TGTGCCAGCAGCAATACCCCCCACAATGAGCAGTTCTTC

V gene: TRBV9
J gene: TRBJ1-1
clone size: -
D gene: TRBD1
CDR3 protein: CASSASTGWPFF
CDR3 DNA: TGTGCCAGCAGCGCGTCGACAGGGTGGCCTTTCTTT

V gene: TRBV5-1
J gene: TRBJ2-1
clone size: -
D gene: -
CDR3 protein: CASSWREGVRDNEQFF
CDR3 DNA: TGCGCCAGCAGCTGGAGGGAAGGGGTACGGGACAATGAGCAGTTCTTC

V gene: TRBV10-3
J gene: TRBJ2-5
clone size: -
D gene: -
CDR3 protein: CAISEGQSETQYF
CDR3 DNA: TGTGCCATCAGTGAGGGACAGTCAGAGACCCAGTACTTC

V gene: TRBV9
J gene: TRBJ1-5
clone size: once
D gene: -
CDR3 protein: CASSVEGRRAYSNQPQHF
CDR3 DNA: TGTGCCAGCAGCGTAGAGGGTAGGAGGGCTTATAGCAATCAGCCCCAGCATTTT

V gene: TRBV2
J gene: TRBJ1-5
clone size: -
D gene: -
CDR3 protein: CASNLQGPEQPQHF
CDR3 DNA: TGTGCCAGCAACCTACAGGGACCTGAACAGCCCCAGCATTTT

V gene: TRBV14
J gene: TRBJ2-3
clone size: -
D gene: TRBD2
CDR3 protein: CASSRERGLAGKWSTDTQYF
CDR3 DNA: TGTGCCAGCAGCCGGGAGAGGGGACTAGCGGGGAAATGGAGCACAGATACGCAGTATTTT

V gene: TRBV18
J gene: TRBJ2-3
clone size: once
D gene: -
CDR3 protein: CASSPPGGFTDTQYF
CDR3 DNA: TGTGCCAGCTCACCACCTGGCGGGTTCACAGATACGCAGTATTTT

V gene: TRBV6-6
J gene: TRBJ2-3
clone size: -
D gene: -
CDR3 protein: CASSPGGGLNTDTQYF
CDR3 DNA: TGTGCCAGCAGTCCTGGAGGGGGGCTCAACACAGATACGCAGTATTTT

V gene: TRBV6-5
J gene: TRBJ1-1
clone size: -
D gene: TRBD1
CDR3 protein: CASKSRDSSNTEAFF
CDR3 DNA: TGTGCCAGCAAGTCGCGGGACAGCTCGAACACTGAAGCTTTCTTT

V gene: TRBV4-1
J gene: TRBJ2-7
clone size: -
D gene: TRBD1
CDR3 protein: CASSQGGQGSYEQYF
CDR3 DNA: TGCGCCAGCAGCCAAGGGGGACAGGGCTCCTACGAGCAGTACTTC

V gene: TRBV18
J gene: TRBJ1-1
clone size: -
D gene: -
CDR3 protein: CASSQQLSRDTEAFF
CDR3 DNA: TGTGCCAGCTCACAACAGCTGAGTCGGGACACTGAAGCTTTCTTT

V gene: TRBV5-1
J gene: TRBJ1-1
clone size: -
D gene: -
CDR3 protein: CASAIRDYGEAFF
CDR3 DNA: TGCGCCAGCGCCATCAGGGATTACGGTGAAGCTTTCTTT

V gene: TRBV5-1
J gene: TRBJ2-5
clone size: -
D gene: -
CDR3 protein: CASSPPGAKETQYF
CDR3 DNA: TGCGCCAGCAGCCCGCCAGGGGCCAAGGAGACCCAGTACTTC

V gene: TRBV5-1
J gene: TRBJ2-1
clone size: -
D gene: TRBD1
CDR3 protein: CASSSGQGRNEQFF
CDR3 DNA: TGCGCCAGCAGCTCCGGACAGGGGAGGAATGAGCAGTTCTTC

V gene: TRBV7-9
J gene: TRBJ2-5
clone size: -
D gene: TRBD1
CDR3 protein: CASSDRDRGLQETQYF
CDR3 DNA: TGTGCCAGCAGCGACCGGGACAGGGGATTACAAGAGACCCAGTACTTC

V gene: TRBV5-1
J gene: TRBJ2-7
clone size: -
D gene: TRBD2
CDR3 protein: CASSLEGLAGVYEQYF
CDR3 DNA: TGCGCCAGCAGCTTGGAAGGACTAGCGGGGGTCTACGAGCAGTACTTC